This T cell receptor beta chain was profiled in a study of T cell responses to AZD1222 COVID-19 vaccine. TCRdb's copy holds only in-frame clones and misses some; the assay was immunoSEQ multiplex PCR. The sample has around 97,000 clones, over 80% seen once. CDR1 and CDR2 (germline): MRHNA, SNTAGT. J lost 4 bases, V lost 3 bases, and 5 bases had no gene match. This CDR3 is 15 amino acids long. The receptor's source is an adult in good health. The chain carries TRBV6-4 and TRBJ2-2; 7 bases line up with TRBD1. Sequenced material: peripheral blood, taken on day 0 of AZD1222 vaccination. The CDR3 DNA is TGTGCCAGCAGTGAACAGGGGTCCGGCACCGGGGAGCTGTTTTTT. This encodes CASSEQGSGTGELFF.